This record looks at one T cell receptor beta chain sequence and its context. Its antigen is unidentified. This specimen comes from a study of shared clonotypes between healthy human individuals. Measured with immunoSEQ multiplex PCR; TCRdb has only the in-frame clones, and not every one. The table has a few hundred thousand clones, 97% seen once. Germline V gives CDR1 MGHRA, CDR2 YSYEKL. J lost 2 bases, V lost 1 base, and 6 bases had no gene match. CDR3 length: 16 residues. General study results and limits: Clonotype sharing across donors was expected to vary with sequencing depth. Naive subsets usually exceeded memory subsets in estimated richness.

The J gene is TRBJ2-7, the V gene TRBV4-1; TRBD2 matches at 9 bases. The specimen was naive CD4+ T cells sorted from blood. The subset denotes: CD45RA+ positively selected. This sequence originates from a woman in her twenties or thirties in good health. The CDR3 sequence is CASSQAIAGAPYEQYF. In DNA form, the CDR3 reads TGCGCCAGCAGCCAAGCGATAGCGGGAGCCCCCTACGAGCAGTACTTC.